The text below deals with one TCR beta chain. There is no known antigen for this receptor. The record has no base qualities; no much larger clone is one base away. The data originate from a study of cytomegalovirus exposure and HLA in healthy donors (dated by TCRdb to between 2016 and 2019). Turning to the overall study: An earlier analysis of roughly 500 of the donors reported 250 to 350 Gb of sequence data and some 120 million unique TCR beta sequences from about 180 million T cells. An early release that covered roughly 600 HLA-typed donors contained approximately 300 gigabases of sequencing data and tens of millions of unique TCR sequences. Of the roughly 430 genotyped donors, roughly 80% fell in the genetic ancestry cluster associated with self-reported Caucasian donors. The study aimed to test whether signatures of past pathogen exposure could be identified by cataloging public T cell receptors. The study used immunosequencing to profile the T cell repertoires of some 600 subjects and linked those repertoires to cytomegalovirus serostatus. Besides the first cohort of approximately 710 subjects, a separate validation cohort made up of some 110 different subjects was used. The study combined high-throughput TCR immunosequencing, statistical association of individual TCRs with disease status, and machine learning to predict cytomegalovirus infection status. A later analysis re-examined previously published TCR beta repertoires from about 700 donors and added high-resolution HLA genotyping to investigate patterns of TCR occurrence. Rather than using new phenotypic data, the later analysis identified candidate immune exposures from TCR beta sequences and from how often those sequences occurred across donors. An earlier analysis of about 620 of the donors applied high-throughput TCR beta sequencing to assess whether each TCR beta V gene segment acted as functional or pseudogenic. Donor age, sex, ethnicity and CMV serostatus were collected together with the repertoire data. In a later genetic analysis, genome-wide SNP genotypes for about 60% of the 666 donors were used, and that subset was treated as a discovery cohort. All discovery cohort repertoires had been generated on a single sequencing platform. Class I and class II HLA loci were covered by the typing at four-digit resolution. Typing coverage varied by locus: roughly 629-630 donors for A, B, C, DRB1 and DQB1; approximately 500 for DQA1; around 610 for DPA1; 450 to 480 for DPB1. Because of strong linkage in the cohort, roughly five DR-DQ haplotypes were treated as single units for association and clustering. On average, around 240,000 unique TCR beta nucleotide sequences were sequenced per donor among about 400 genotyped donors of the cohort, with roughly 18% of those sequences being non-productive. General conclusions and limits of the study: The classifier was reported to diagnose cytomegalovirus status with high specificity and sensitivity in both the original cohort and the validation cohort. Broadly in line with IMGT annotations, most TCR beta V segments showed up in productive rearrangements about 87% or about 30% of the time in an earlier analysis of about 500 of the donors. A later analysis reported that several top co-occurrence clusters appeared linked to parvovirus B19, influenza, CMV and Epstein-Barr virus. When HLA alleles, especially DR and DQ, strongly co-occurred, TCR associations were difficult to assign to individual alleles. In vitro tests confirmed that a few of the cytomegalovirus-associated TCR beta chains recognize cytomegalovirus antigens. The presence/absence analyses assumed that sequencing depth was roughly uniform across donors, and that assumption may not be true. Most CMV-associated TCR beta chains appeared to be HLA-restricted in a later analysis, and the HLA associations seemed to be driven largely by CMV exposure. Specific HLA alleles were associated with about 17,000 TCR beta sequences at a false discovery rate of 0.05 in a later analysis. The study gave a list of around 170 TCR beta chains associated with cytomegalovirus. In this cohort, only TCR beta chains were sequenced, and detectable features were limited by the absence of alpha or paired-chain data. A later analysis found that TCR association rates varied across HLA loci, with DRB1 alleles showing the most associated TCRs and HLA-C alleles the fewest. While some public TCRs were present in many individuals, most TCR sequences turned up only very rarely across donors. In a later genetic analysis, a missense DCLRE1C variant was associated with V-gene and J-gene trimming of TCR beta chains, and the association was replicated in an independent cohort. Compared with the approximately 720-donor mean, donors in an Asian-associated ancestry cluster had fewer N-insertions in productive TCRs, according to a later genetic analysis. The earlier analysis of 587 of the donors excluded over 15 rarely observed V segments, including chromosome 9 orphons, because counts were too low. Because some donors lacked HLA typing at each locus, the association tests relied only on the typed subset. A further reported finding was that TCR beta sequences accurately predicted the HLA-A and HLA-B alleles for most subjects in the first cohort. The sequencing pipeline was judged likely to have produced a cluster of highly shared sequence variants as a technical artifact. Immune exposure information for the cohort was limited to CMV serostatus. Because the 87-base-pair reads could not distinguish some IMGT-functional V segments, including TRBV6-2 and TRBV6-3, those segments were excluded. The authors suggested that the approach could potentially be extended to other disease states and immunological phenotypes. A later analysis found that HLA-associated TCR beta chains were more clonally expanded and had lower generation probabilities than equally common non-associated chains. Correlated functional status among segregating V segments might be attributable to linkage disequilibrium, but an unknown experimental factor could not be ruled out.

The receptor library was made with the immunoSEQ multiplex PCR assay. For the multiplex PCR, a mixture combining 60 forward primers for TCR Vbeta segments and 13 reverse primers for TCR Jbeta segments was used. The CDR3 region of rearranged TCR beta genes was amplified from genomic DNA with a multiplex PCR assay. The amplified TCR beta libraries were sequenced on the Illumina HiSeq System as 87-base-pair reads. The original methods were these. Across the 600 to 700 repertoires, a later analysis counted some 81 million unique TCR beta chains, some 11 million of which were shared by at least two donors. To remove PCR and sequencing errors, raw reads were error-corrected and collapsed into unique sequences using a nearest-neighbor algorithm that merged closely related sequences. Alignment of CDR3 sequences to IMGT reference sequences was used to assign V, D and J gene segments. For a sequence to be retained, a match of at least six nucleotides was required to both a V gene segment and a J gene segment. A rearrangement counted as productive if the CDR3 had no stop codons and remained in frame with V and J, and every other rearrangement counted as non-productive. Following IMGT convention, CDR3 was defined as the stretch from the second conserved V-encoded cysteine to the conserved J-encoded phenylalanine. In an earlier analysis of 550 to 650 of the donors, sequences lacking an unambiguous match to a single V gene segment were excluded. In an earlier analysis of several hundred of the donors, V segments were called functional above 56.7% productive rearrangements and were called segregating when the between-donor standard deviation exceeded 5%. To diagnose cytomegalovirus status from the catalog of TCR beta chain sequences, a statistical classification framework was built. In a later analysis, TCR nucleotide sequences were compared against IMGT/GENE-DB human TR gene sequences so that V and J genes could be assigned. In a later analysis, CDR3 sequences and most-parsimonious VDJ recombination scenarios were assigned using the TCRdist pipeline. A later analysis defined each TCR beta chain by its CDR3 amino acid sequence plus V-gene family, and excluded reads lacking a unique V-gene family. As a way to deal with suspected cross-contamination and a sequencing artifact, a later analysis dropped hundreds of nucleotide sequences that were highly shared and had low generation probability. A later analysis calculated a clonal expansion index for each public chain from normalized within-repertoire ranks of inferred template counts. A later analysis computed generation probabilities with a VDJ recombination model fitted to out-of-frame rearrangements, and checked the results against IGoR. In a later analysis, hypergeometric tests were used to score TCR-TCR, TCR-HLA and TCR-CMV co-occurrence, with a repertoire-size bias correction applied to TCR pairs. False discovery rates were estimated in a later analysis by permuting HLA or CMV assignments 20 times. In a later analysis, co-occurring TCRs were grouped with DBSCAN, and TCRdist sequence similarity was added when clustering was performed within HLA-allele-positive subsets. For co-occurrence clustering, repertoires with fewer than 30,000 or more than 120,000 public chains were excluded, along with five repertoires with anomalous nucleotide sharing. The clones in this table, taken by TCRdb from immuneACCESS, are in-frame only. Not every clone is retained; where verified, under half of the shortfall comes from an unresolved V gene, and the cause of the rest is unknown. The D gene and trimming were derived from the DNA, and the V and J assignments and clone size from that table. In this sample the table shows 90,000 to 150,000 clones, roughly 63% of which occur a single time. More than 8.5% of the sample goes to the ten largest clones.

The cohort comprised approximately 700 healthy bone marrow donors. Cohort members were all nominally healthy when sampled, although unrecorded immune exposures were likely present. The donor tested CMV seropositive, placing the donor among the 310 or so seropositive members of the cohort. A peripheral blood sample was provided by each donor, and peripheral blood mononuclear cells were used for TCR beta sequencing. Genomic DNA extraction from the blood cell samples was performed with the Qiagen DNeasy Blood Extraction Kit. From the cysteine through the phenylalanine, the CDR3 covers 16 amino acids. CDR3 DNA is the only sequence kept; it has 48 bases, read in frame from the first base. The germline V gene provides CDR1 SGHAT and CDR2 FQNNGV. V has 4 bases trimmed and J has 7 bases trimmed; junction bases matching no gene number 16.

The receptor comes from a man aged 35-49 years in good health and CMV-seropositive. The rearranged chain carries TRBV11-2 and TRBJ2-7, and TRBD1 aligns with 7 junction nucleotides. The sequenced sample consisted of PBMCs. The CDR3 protein is CASSSIQQGNRGEQYF. The DNA sequence follows: TGTGCCAGCAGCTCAATACAACAGGGGAATAGAGGGGAGCAGTACTTC. The reference TRBV11-2 and TRBJ2-7 proteins fill in what lies around the CDR3, so the full variable domain reads EAGVAQSPRYKIIEKRQSVAFWCNPISGHATLYWYQQILGQGPKLLIQFQNNGVVDDSQLPKDRFSAERLKGVDSTLKIQPAKLEDSAVYLCASSSIQQGNRGEQYFGPGTRLTVT.